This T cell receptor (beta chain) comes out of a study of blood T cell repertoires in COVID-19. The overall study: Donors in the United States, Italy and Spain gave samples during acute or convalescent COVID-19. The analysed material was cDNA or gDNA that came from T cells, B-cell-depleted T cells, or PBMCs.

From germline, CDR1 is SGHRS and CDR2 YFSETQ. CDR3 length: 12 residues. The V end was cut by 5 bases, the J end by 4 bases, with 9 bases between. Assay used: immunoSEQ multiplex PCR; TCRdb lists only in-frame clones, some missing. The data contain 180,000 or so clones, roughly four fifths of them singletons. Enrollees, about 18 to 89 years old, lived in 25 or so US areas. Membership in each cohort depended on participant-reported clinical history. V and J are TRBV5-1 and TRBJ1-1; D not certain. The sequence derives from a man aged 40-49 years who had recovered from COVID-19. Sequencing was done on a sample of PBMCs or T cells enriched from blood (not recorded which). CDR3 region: CASSHGGTEAFF. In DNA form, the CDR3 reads TGCGCCAGCAGTCATGGAGGCACTGAAGCTTTCTTT.